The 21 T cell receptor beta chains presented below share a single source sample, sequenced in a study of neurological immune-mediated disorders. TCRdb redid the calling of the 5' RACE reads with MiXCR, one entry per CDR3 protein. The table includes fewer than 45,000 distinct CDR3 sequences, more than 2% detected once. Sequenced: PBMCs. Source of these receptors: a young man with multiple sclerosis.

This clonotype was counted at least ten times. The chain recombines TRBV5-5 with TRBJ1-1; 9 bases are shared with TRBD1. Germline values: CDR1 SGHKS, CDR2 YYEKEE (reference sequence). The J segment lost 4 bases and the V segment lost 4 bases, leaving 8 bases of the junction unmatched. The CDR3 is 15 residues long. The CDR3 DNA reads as TGTGCCAGCAGCGCCAACAGGGGGCTCGGCACTGAAGCTTTCTTT. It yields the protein CASSANRGLGTEAFF.

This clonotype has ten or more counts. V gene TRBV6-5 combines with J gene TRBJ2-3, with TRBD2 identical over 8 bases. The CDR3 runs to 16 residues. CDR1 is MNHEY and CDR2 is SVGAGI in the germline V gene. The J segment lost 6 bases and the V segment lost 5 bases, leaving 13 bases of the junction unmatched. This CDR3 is CASSTTSGSRQDTQYF. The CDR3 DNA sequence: TGTGCCAGCAGTACTACTAGCGGATCAAGGCAGGATACGCAGTATTTT.

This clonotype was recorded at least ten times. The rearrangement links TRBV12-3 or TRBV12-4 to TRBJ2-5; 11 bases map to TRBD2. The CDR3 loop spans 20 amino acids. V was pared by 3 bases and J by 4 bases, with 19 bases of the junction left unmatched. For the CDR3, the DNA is TGTGCCAGCAGTTTGACTAGCGGGGCTAGATATGGGGGCATCAGAGAGACCCAGTACTTC. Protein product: CASSLTSGARYGGIRETQYF.

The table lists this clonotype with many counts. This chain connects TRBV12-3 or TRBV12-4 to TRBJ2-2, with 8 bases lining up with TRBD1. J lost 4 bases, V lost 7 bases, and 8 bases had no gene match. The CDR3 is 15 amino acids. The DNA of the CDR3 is TGTGCCAGCACCCCAGGGGGCGATGGCACCGGGGAGCTGTTTTTT. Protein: CASTPGGDGTGELFF.

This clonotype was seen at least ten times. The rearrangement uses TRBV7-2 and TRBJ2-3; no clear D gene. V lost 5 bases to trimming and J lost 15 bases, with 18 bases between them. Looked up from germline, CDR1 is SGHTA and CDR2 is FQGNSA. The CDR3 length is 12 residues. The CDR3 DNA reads TGTGCCAGCAGCCCACGGACCGGCTCCCAATATTTT. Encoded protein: CASSPRTGSQYF.

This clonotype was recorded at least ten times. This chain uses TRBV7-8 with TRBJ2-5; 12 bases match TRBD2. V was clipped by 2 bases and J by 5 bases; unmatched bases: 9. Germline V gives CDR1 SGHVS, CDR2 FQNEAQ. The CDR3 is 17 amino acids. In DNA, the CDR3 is TGTGCCAGCAGCTTACCCCTAGCGGGGGGGAGAGTGGAGACCCAGTACTTC. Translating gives CASSLPLAGGRVETQYF. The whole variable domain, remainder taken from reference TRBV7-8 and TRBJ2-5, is GAGVSQSPRYKVAKRGQDVALRCDPISGHVSLFWYQQALGQGPEFLTYFQNEAQLDKSGLPSDRFFAERPEGSVSTLKIQRTQQEDSAVYLCASSLPLAGGRVETQYFGPGTRLLVL.

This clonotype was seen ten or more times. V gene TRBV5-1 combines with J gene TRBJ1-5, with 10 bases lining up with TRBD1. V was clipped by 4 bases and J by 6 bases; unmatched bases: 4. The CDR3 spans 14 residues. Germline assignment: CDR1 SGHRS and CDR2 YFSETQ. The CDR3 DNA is TGCGCCAGCAGCCTGGGACAGGGGATTCAGCCCCAGCATTTT. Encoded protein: CASSLGQGIQPQHF.

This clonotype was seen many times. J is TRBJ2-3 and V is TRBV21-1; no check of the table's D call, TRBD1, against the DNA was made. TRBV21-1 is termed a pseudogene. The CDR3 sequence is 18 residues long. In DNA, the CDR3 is TGTGCCAGCAGCAAAGCTCAGGAAAGACAGGGGGGCACAGATACGCAGTATTTT. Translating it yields CASSKAQERQGGTDTQYF.

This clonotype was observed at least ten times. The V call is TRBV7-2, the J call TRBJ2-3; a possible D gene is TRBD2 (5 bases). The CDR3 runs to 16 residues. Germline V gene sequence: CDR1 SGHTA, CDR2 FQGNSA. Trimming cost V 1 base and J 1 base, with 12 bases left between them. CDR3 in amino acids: CASSLDRAGGTDTQYF. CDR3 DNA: TGTGCCAGCAGCTTAGATAGGGCGGGCGGCACAGATACGCAGTATTTT. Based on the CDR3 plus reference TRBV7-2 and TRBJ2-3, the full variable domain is GAGVSQSPSNKVTEKGKDVELRCDPISGHTALYWYRQSLGQGLEFLIYFQGNSAPDKSGLPSDRFSAERTGGSVSTLTIQRTQQEDSAVYLCASSLDRAGGTDTQYFGPGTRLTVL.

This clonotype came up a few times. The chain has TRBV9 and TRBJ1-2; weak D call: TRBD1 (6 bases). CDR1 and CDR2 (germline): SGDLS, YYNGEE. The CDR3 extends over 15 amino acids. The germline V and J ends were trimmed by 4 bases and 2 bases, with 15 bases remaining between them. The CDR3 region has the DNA TGTGCCAGCAGCACAACCCCCGACAGGAACTATGGCTACACCTTC. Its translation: CASSTTPDRNYGYTF.

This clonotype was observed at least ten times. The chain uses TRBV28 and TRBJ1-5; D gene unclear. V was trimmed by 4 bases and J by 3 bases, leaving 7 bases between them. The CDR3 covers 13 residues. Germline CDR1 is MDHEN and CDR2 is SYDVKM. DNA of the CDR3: TGTGCCAGCAGTTCGGTCCTCAATCAGCCCCAGCATTTT. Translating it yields CASSSVLNQPQHF.

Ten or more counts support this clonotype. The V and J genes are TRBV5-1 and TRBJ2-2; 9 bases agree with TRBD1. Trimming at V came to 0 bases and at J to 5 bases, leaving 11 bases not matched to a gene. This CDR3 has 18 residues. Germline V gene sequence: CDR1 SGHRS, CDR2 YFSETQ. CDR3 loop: CASSLDRFRDRDTGELFF. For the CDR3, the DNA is TGCGCCAGCAGCTTGGATCGATTTAGGGACAGGGATACCGGGGAGCTGTTTTTT.

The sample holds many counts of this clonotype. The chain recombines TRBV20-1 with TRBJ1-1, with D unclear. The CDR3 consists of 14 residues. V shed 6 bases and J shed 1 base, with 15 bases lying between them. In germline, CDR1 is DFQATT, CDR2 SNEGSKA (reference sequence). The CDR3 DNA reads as TGCAGTGCCCTAGTGCCGGCTACGAACACTGAAGCTTTCTTT. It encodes CSALVPATNTEAFF.

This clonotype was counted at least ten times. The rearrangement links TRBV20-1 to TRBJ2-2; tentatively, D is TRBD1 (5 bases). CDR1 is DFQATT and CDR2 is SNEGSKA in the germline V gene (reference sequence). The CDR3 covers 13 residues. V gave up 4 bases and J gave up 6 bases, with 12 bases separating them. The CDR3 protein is CSAMGRAAGELFF. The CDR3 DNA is TGCAGTGCTATGGGCAGGGCAGCCGGGGAGCTGTTTTTT.

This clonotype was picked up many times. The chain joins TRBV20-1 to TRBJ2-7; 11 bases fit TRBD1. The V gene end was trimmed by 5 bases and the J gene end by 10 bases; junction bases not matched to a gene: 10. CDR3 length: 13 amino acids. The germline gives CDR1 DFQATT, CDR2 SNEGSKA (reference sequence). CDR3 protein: CSARDRGTPKQYF. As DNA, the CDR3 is TGCAGTGCTCGGGACAGGGGGACCCCCAAACAGTACTTC.

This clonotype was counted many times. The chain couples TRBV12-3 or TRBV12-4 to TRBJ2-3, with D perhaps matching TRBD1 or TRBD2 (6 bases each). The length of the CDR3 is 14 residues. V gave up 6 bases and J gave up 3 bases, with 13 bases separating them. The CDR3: CASSRGGLTDTQYF. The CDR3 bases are TGTGCCAGCAGCCGAGGGGGGCTGACAGATACGCAGTATTTT.

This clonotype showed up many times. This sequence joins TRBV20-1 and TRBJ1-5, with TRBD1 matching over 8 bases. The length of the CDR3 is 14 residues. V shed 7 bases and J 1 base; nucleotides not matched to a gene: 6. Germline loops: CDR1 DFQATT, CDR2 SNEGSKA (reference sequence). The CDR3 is CSVDRGESNQPQHF. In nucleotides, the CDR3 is TGCAGTGTTGACAGGGGCGAGAGCAATCAGCCCCAGCATTTT.

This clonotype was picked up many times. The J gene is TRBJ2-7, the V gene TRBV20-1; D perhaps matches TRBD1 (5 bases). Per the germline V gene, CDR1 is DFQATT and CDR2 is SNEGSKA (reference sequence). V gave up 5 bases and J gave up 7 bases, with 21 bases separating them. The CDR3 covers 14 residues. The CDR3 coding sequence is TGCAGTGCTGGGGCTCCGGGTCATTTATGGGAGCAGTACTTC. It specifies CSAGAPGHLWEQYF.

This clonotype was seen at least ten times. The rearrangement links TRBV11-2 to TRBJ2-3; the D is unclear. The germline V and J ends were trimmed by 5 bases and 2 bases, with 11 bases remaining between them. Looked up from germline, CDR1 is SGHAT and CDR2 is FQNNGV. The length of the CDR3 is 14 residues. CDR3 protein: CASSPQRTTDTQYF. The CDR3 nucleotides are TGTGCCAGCAGCCCCCAGCGAACCACAGATACGCAGTATTTT. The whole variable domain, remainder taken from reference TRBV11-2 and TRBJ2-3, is EAGVAQSPRYKIIEKRQSVAFWCNPISGHATLYWYQQILGQGPKLLIQFQNNGVVDDSQLPKDRFSAERLKGVDSTLKIQPAKLEDSAVYLCASSPQRTTDTQYFGPGTRLTVL.

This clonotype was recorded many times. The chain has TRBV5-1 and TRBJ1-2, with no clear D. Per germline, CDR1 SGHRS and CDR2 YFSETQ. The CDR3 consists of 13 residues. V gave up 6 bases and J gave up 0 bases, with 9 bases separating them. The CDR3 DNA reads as TGCGCCAGCAACCCAGGCTCTAACTATGGCTACACCTTC. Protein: CASNPGSNYGYTF.

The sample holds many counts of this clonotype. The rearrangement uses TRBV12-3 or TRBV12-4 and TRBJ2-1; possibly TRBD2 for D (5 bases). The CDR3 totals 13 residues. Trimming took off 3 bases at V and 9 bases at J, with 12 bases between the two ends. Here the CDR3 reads CASSFGAVGEQFF. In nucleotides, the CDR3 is TGTGCCAGCAGTTTCGGAGCGGTGGGTGAGCAGTTCTTC.